This T cell receptor (beta chain) was profiled in a study of blood T cell repertoires in COVID-19. Study overall: There were acute and convalescent COVID-19 samples, and they came from the United States, Italy and Spain. The analysed material was cDNA or gDNA that came from T cells, B-cell-depleted T cells, or PBMCs.

This clone came up once. Study processing details: Amplification of reference gene primers provided the estimated nucleated cell counts. Data came from immunoSEQ multiplex PCR; TCRdb stores just in-frame clones and leaves some out. The V and J calls and clone size come from that table; D and trimming were worked out from the DNA. Altogether 84,000 or so clones are present, around four fifths being singletons, with the ten largest covering about an eighth. The CDR3 contains 17 residues. Deletions cut 1 base from V and 4 bases from J, with 19 bases between. Germline CDR1 and CDR2: LGHNA and YSLEER. This chain connects TRBV4-3 to TRBJ1-2; D is possibly TRBD1 (6 bases). Sequencing was carried out using peripheral blood. The receptor was isolated from a woman between 65 and 79 years old with active or convalescent COVID-19. The CDR3, as DNA: TGCGCCAGCAGCCAAGGCCACAGGGTAGAAGGGGTCTATGGCTACACCTTC. Its translation is CASSQGHRVEGVYGYTF.